This TCR beta chain originates from a study of CD8 T cells in ankylosing spondylitis. Study-level results: According to the report, clones linked to the disease were significantly enriched in matched synovial fluid samples taken from ankylosing spondylitis patients.

This clonotype occurred many times. Its antigen is currently unknown. The authors made TCR beta libraries by quantitative 5'-RACE with molecular barcodes. TCRdb recomputed calls from the 5' RACE reads with MiXCR, one row per CDR3 protein. This table has 100,000 to 150,000 distinct CDR3 sequences, about a tenth appearing once. There are 18 residues in the CDR3. The V end lost 0 bases, the J end lost 0 bases, and 17 bases lay between the germline ends. CDR1 is ENHRY, CDR2 SYGVKD, per germline. The receptor was derived from a male donor with ankylosing spondylitis or in good health (not recorded which). This chain uses TRBV10-3 with TRBJ1-2, with D perhaps matching TRBD1 (6 bases). Specimen: blood, either unsorted or a sorted T cell fraction (not recorded which). CDR3 sequence (DNA): TGTGCCATCAGTGAGTCGAGGTTTTCAGGGGAATCTAACTATGGCTACACCTTC. Translation gives CAISESRFSGESNYGYTF.